The subject of this entry is one T cell receptor (beta chain). The antigen remains unidentified. Compared with germline, one end of the junction differs, possibly owing to a read error. The entry originates in a study of glioma-infiltrating T cells. Study-level results: Shared blood CDR3 signature motifs marked patients with low tissue-blood divergence.

TCR alpha and beta CDR3 regions were amplified from RNA using iRepertoire nested multiplex PCR. Tissue mRNA or PBMC total RNA, about 90-400 ng, went into one-step reverse transcription and amplification. TCRdb reprocessed the multiplex PCR reads with MiXCR, giving one entry per CDR3 protein. The sample includes a few hundred thousand distinct CDR3 sequences, 41% of them seen just once. Sample: glioma tissue, nonneoplastic brain tissue, or PBMCs (not recorded which). The clonotype was recovered from a human donor with low-grade glioma or glioblastoma, undergoing nonglioma brain surgery, or in good health (not recorded which).

CDR3 loop: CASSFGPAYHNGQFF. The DNA of the CDR3 is TGTGCCAGCAGTTTCGGTCCAGCTTATCACAATGGGCAGTTCTTC. The rearrangement uses TRBV6-8 and TRBJ2-1; D not certain. The V gene's germline CDR1 is MNHGY and CDR2 SAAAGT. The CDR3 has 15 residues.